The 10 T cell receptor beta chains presented below share a single source sample, sequenced in a study of response to subunit inactivated influenza vaccine. TCRdb re-analysed the RT-PCR reads in MiXCR, keeping a single row per CDR3 protein. The table shows 800,000 or so distinct CDR3 sequences, with 21% occurring only once. The material sequenced was PBMCs from blood, taken 5 days after vaccination. These receptors all come from a man aged 45-60 years who received an inactivated influenza vaccine.

The table lists this clonotype with a few counts. This chain connects TRBV7-9 to TRBJ2-5; tentatively, D is TRBD1 or TRBD2 (5 bases each). Germline-derived CDR1 and CDR2 are SEHNR and FQNEAQ (reference sequence). V was trimmed by 1 base and J by 6 bases, leaving 9 bases between them. The CDR3 has 13 residues. The CDR3 region is CASSLGGKQTQYF. The CDR3 bases are TGTGCCAGCAGCTTAGGGGGGAAACAGACCCAGTACTTC. Full variable domain (missing parts from reference TRBV7-9 and TRBJ2-5): DTGVSQNPRHKITKRGQNVTFRCDPISEHNRLYWYRQTLGQGPEFLTYFQNEAQLEKSRLLSDRFSAERPKGSFSTLEIQRTEQGDSAMYLCASSLGGKQTQYFGPGTRLLVL.

This chain uses TRBV4-2 with TRBJ2-7, with D tentatively TRBD2 (6 bases). Trimming shortened V by 4 bases and J by 6 bases, and 19 bases separated the two germline ends. Germline V lookup: CDR1 LGHNA, CDR2 YNFKEQ. CDR3 length equals 15 residues. The CDR3 DNA follows: TGTGCCAGCAGCCCACGTGCCGCGGAGCGGGTCGAGCAGTACTTC. Protein: CASSPRAAERVEQYF.

This clonotype was seen just once. The chain uses TRBV20-1 and TRBJ1-6; perhaps TRBD1 as D (5 bases). Germline assignment: CDR1 DFQATT and CDR2 SNEGSKA (reference sequence). The V end was cut by 6 bases, the J end by 6 bases, with 12 bases between. The CDR3 spans 13 residues. For the CDR3, the DNA is TGCAGTGCGTCACAGGAGCCTAATTCACCCCTCCACTTT. Residues: CSASQEPNSPLHF.

On this clonotype itself: One end of the junction is discordant with germline, which a read error may explain. The V and J genes are TRBV15 and TRBJ2-5, with D uncertain. Germline V gene lookup returns CDR1 LNHNV and CDR2 YYDKDF (reference sequence). This CDR3 comprises 15 residues. CDR3 loop: CATGRVIGREETQYF. For the CDR3, the DNA is TGTGCCACCGGCAGAGTCATCGGAAGGGAAGAGACCCAGTACTTC.

This clonotype turned up a few times. V usage is TRBV12-3 or TRBV12-4 and J usage is TRBJ2-3, with TRBD1 matching 11 bases. Trimming cost V 5 bases and J 0 bases; bases outside gene matches: 4. The CDR3 totals 16 residues. The CDR3 DNA reads TGTGCCAGCAGTCCCGGACAGGGGGCTAGCACAGATACGCAGTATTTT. Residues: CASSPGQGASTDTQYF.

The chain uses TRBV20-1 and TRBJ2-1, with 13 bases that match TRBD2. The CDR3 is 14 residues long. From germline, CDR1 is DFQATT and CDR2 SNEGSKA (reference sequence). The ends lost 2 bases at V and 9 bases at J; junction bases unmatched: 4. The DNA of the CDR3 is TGCAGTGCTAGATCTGGACTAGCGGGAGTTGAGCAGTTCTTC. Protein: CSARSGLAGVEQFF.

This clonotype was recorded many times. This sequence joins TRBV12-5 and TRBJ2-1; 10 bases are a match to TRBD2. Per the germline V gene, CDR1 is LGHNT and CDR2 is FRNRAP. J was trimmed by 0 bases and V by 5 bases; bases with no gene match: 7. The CDR3 runs 17 residues. CDR3 loop: CASGGLAELRSYNEQFF. CDR3 bases: TGTGCTAGTGGTGGACTAGCGGAACTGCGCTCCTACAATGAGCAGTTCTTC.

V and J are TRBV7-2 and TRBJ2-5; 15 bases fit TRBD2. The junction had 4 bases not matched to a gene; V was cut back by 7 bases and J by 4 bases. This CDR3 is 15 amino acids long. The germline gives CDR1 SGHTA, CDR2 FQGNSA. In DNA form, the CDR3 reads TGTGCCAGCACAGGACTAGCGGGAGGGGGAGAGACCCAGTACTTC. Encoded protein: CASTGLAGGGETQYF. The full variable domain, completed using reference TRBV7-2 and TRBJ2-5, is GAGVSQSPSNKVTEKGKDVELRCDPISGHTALYWYRQSLGQGLEFLIYFQGNSAPDKSGLPSDRFSAERTGGSVSTLTIQRTQQEDSAVYLCASTGLAGGGETQYFGPGTRLLVL.

This clonotype was counted a few times. The DNA for the CDR3 is TGTGCCAGCCTGGCGGGCAGCTCTTACGAGCAGTACTTC. Translating it yields CASLAGSSYEQYF. The rearrangement links TRBV7-2 to TRBJ2-7, with a possible D match to TRBD2 (5 bases). The CDR3 consists of 13 residues. CDR1 and CDR2 from the germline V gene are SGHTA and FQGNSA. Trimming removed 8 bases from V and 4 bases from J, with 15 bases in between.

This clonotype was found a few times. V is TRBV12-3 or TRBV12-4 and J is TRBJ1-2; D call uncertain. Trimming took off 2 bases at V and 5 bases at J, with 12 bases between the two ends. This CDR3 comprises 14 residues. The CDR3 reads CASSLSIDRYGYTF. The CDR3 nucleotides read TGTGCCAGCAGTTTATCTATAGACCGTTATGGCTACACCTTC.